This TCR beta chain was obtained from a study of T cell repertoires in cytomegalovirus infection. As for the study in general: Public TCR beta signatures provided an indication of both CMV infection and a matching HLA type. Study observations and caveats: The ex vivo response was dominated by HLA-C-restricted CMV-specific TCR beta clonotypes. Summed public TCR beta family frequency identified CMV carriers bearing the relevant HLA.

This clonotype appeared a few times. The antigen is unknown. TCRdb redid the calling of the reads with MiXCR, one entry per CDR3 protein. Here the sample spans under 200,000 distinct CDR3 sequences, 9.5% being singletons. The sequence came from a human donor in good health (CMV status not recorded). Some clones in this sample may be carry-over from other donors' samples. Sequencing was done on a sample of PBMCs.

CDR3 in DNA: TGCAGTGCTAGAGATCGGCCGGGGAGGGTCCACAATGAGCAGTTCTTC. Its translation is CSARDRPGRVHNEQFF. The V call is TRBV20-1, the J call TRBJ2-1; 7 nucleotides match TRBD2. CDR3 length: 16 residues. V trimming: 0 bases; J trimming: 5 bases; junction bases outside the gene matches: 10. The germline CDR1 and CDR2 sequences are DFQATT and SNEGSKA (reference sequence).